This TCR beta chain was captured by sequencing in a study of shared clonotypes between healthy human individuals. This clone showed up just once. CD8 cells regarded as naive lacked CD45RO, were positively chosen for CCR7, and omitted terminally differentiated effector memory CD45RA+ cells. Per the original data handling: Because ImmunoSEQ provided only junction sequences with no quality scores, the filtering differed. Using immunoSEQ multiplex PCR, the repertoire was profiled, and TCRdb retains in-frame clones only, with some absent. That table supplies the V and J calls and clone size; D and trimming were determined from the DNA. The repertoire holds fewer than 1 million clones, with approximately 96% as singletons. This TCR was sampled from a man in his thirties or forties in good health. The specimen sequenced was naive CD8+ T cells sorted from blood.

CDR3 sequence reads: CSVEEGRGLAGPWTQYF. The CDR3 nucleotides read TGCAGCGTTGAAGAAGGCAGGGGGCTAGCGGGGCCCTGGACCCAGTACTTC. The V gene is TRBV29-1, the J gene TRBJ2-5; D possibly corresponds to TRBD2 (9 bases). CDR3 length: 17 residues. V lost 0 bases, J lost 7 bases, and 24 bases lay in between. Per germline, CDR1 SQVTM and CDR2 ANQGSEA.